These 9 T cell receptor beta chains were all obtained from the same sample, sequenced in a study of blood T cell repertoires in COVID-19. Libraries were prepared by immunoSEQ multiplex PCR; TCRdb keeps only in-frame clonotypes and omits some of them. The sample comprises under 200,000 clones, about 80% of which are singletons, and roughly 3.4% rests with the top ten. Sample: PBMCs or T cells enriched from blood (not recorded which). Receptor source: a woman aged 60-75 years who had recovered from COVID-19.

The chain employs TRBV19 and TRBJ1-1; maybe TRBD1 (6 bases). The CDR3 is 14 residues long. Trimming removed 4 bases from V and 6 bases from J, with 15 bases in between. Germline CDR1 and CDR2: LNHDA and SQIVND (reference sequence). The CDR3 DNA reads as TGTGCCAGTAGTAGGGGGGGGCTGATGGCTGAAGCTTTCTTT. Protein sequence: CASSRGGLMAEAFF.

The chain links TRBV27 to TRBJ1-2; possible D gene TRBD1, 6 bases. Germline V gene data show CDR1 as MNHEY and CDR2 as SMNVEV (reference sequence). Trimming shortened V by 2 bases and J by 9 bases, and 19 bases separated the two germline ends. This CDR3 comprises 15 residues. The CDR3 coding sequence is TGTGCCAGCAGTTTAGGGGGACATGTTGGATGGAGCTACACCTTC. Its protein is CASSLGGHVGWSYTF.

The gene calls are TRBV6-5 and TRBJ2-1, with D perhaps matching TRBD2 (6 bases). There are 12 residues in the CDR3. The V end lost 3 bases, the J end lost 12 bases, and 12 bases lay between the germline ends. CDR1 and CDR2 from the germline V gene are MNHEY and SVGAGI. CDR3 bases: TGTGCCAGCAGTTATGGGGGAGGTGTGCAGTTCTTC. It yields the protein CASSYGGGVQFF.

The chain recombines TRBV19 with TRBJ2-3, with TRBD1 matching over 9 bases. J lost 8 bases, V lost 9 bases, and 15 bases had no gene match. CDR1 and CDR2 (germline): LNHDA, SQIVND (reference sequence). The CDR3 contains 15 residues. CDR3 DNA: TGTGCCAGCAGAGACCGGGACAGGGTTCTAGGTACGCAGTATTTT. It translates to CASRDRDRVLGTQYF.

The chain combines TRBV14 with TRBJ2-1, with 11 bases lining up with TRBD2. CDR1 and CDR2 (germline): SGHDN, FVKESK. Trimming removed 6 bases from V and 6 bases from J; junction bases left unmatched: 10. CDR3 length equals 16 residues. CDR3 region: CASSPRLTSGGNEQFF. The CDR3, as DNA: TGTGCCAGCAGTCCCCGCCTAACTAGCGGGGGCAATGAGCAGTTCTTC.

The chain joins TRBV6-2 or TRBV6-3 to TRBJ2-7, with TRBD2 matching over 13 bases. The germline V gene encodes CDR1 MNHEY and CDR2 SVGEGT. This CDR3 contains 16 residues. J was trimmed by 3 bases and V by 6 bases; bases with no gene match: 8. CDR3 loop: CASRPRTSGGRYEQYF. The CDR3 DNA is TGTGCCAGCAGACCTAGGACTAGCGGGGGCCGCTACGAGCAGTACTTC.

The chain carries TRBV7-9 and TRBJ1-2, with D perhaps TRBD1 (6 bases). This CDR3 comprises 14 residues. Germline values: CDR1 SEHNR, CDR2 FQNEAQ (reference sequence). V lost 2 bases and J lost 3, with 10 bases in between. CDR3 coding DNA: TGTGCCAGCAGCTTAACAGGGTCAGACTATGGCTACACCTTC. The encoded protein is CASSLTGSDYGYTF.

This sequence joins TRBV5-5 and TRBJ2-1; D may be TRBD2 (7 bases). CDR1 SGHKS and CDR2 YYEKEE come from the germline V gene (reference sequence). Trimming left V 4 bases short and J 8 bases short, with 19 bases between. The CDR3 has 15 residues. Here the CDR3 reads CASSPGWGGFYEQFF. Written as DNA, the CDR3 is TGTGCCAGCAGCCCCGGTTGGGGGGGCTTCTATGAGCAGTTCTTC. The entire variable domain, with the rest obtained from reference TRBV5-5 and TRBJ2-1, is as follows: DAGVTQSPTHLIKTRGQQVTLRCSPISGHKSVSWYQQVLGQGPQFIFQYYEKEERGRGNFPDRFSARQFPNYSSELNVNALLLGDSALYLCASSPGWGGFYEQFFGPGTRLTVL.

The J gene is TRBJ1-3, the V gene TRBV18; no clear D gene. Per the germline V gene, CDR1 is KGHSH and CDR2 is LQKENI. The CDR3 is 16 amino acids. The V gene lost 3 bases and the J gene lost 2 bases, with 14 bases spanning the gap. CDR3 DNA sequence: TGTGCCAGCTCACCGAGACTAATAAGTGCTGGAAACACCATATATTTT. Translation: CASSPRLISAGNTIYF.